This T cell receptor beta chain is drawn from a study of PD-L1 blockade in urothelial cancer. Study information: Prior regimens of chemotherapy numbered 0 to 3 per patient. Blood samples had a median of roughly 140,000 T cells, some 83,000 unique TCRs, and clonality around 0.08.

J lost 8 bases, V lost 3 bases, and 9 bases had no gene match. Germline CDR1 reads SQVTM; CDR2 reads ANQGSEA. The CDR3 runs 14 residues. Study results and limitations: Patients with durable benefit had greater blood expansion of tumor-associated TCR clones 3 weeks into treatment.

The time point is: pretreatment peripheral blood. Each patient gave between 1 and 8 samples of peripheral blood mononuclear cells, which were collected pretreatment and during treatment. This clone was observed a single time. Its cognate antigen is unknown. Clones were sequenced by immunoSEQ multiplex PCR, and TCRdb holds only the in-frame ones, with some missing. The sample yields roughly 100,000 clones, roughly 90% seen once. Sample: PBMCs, taken around atezolizumab (anti-PD-L1) treatment. The sequence derives from a woman aged 80 or older with urothelial cancer. The chain employs TRBV29-1 and TRBJ1-2; TRBD1 aligns across 10 bases. The CDR3 nucleotides read TGCAGCGTTGACTGGCGACAGGGGGCAGGAGGCTACACCTTC. It codes for CSVDWRQGAGGYTF.